This T cell receptor beta chain was captured by sequencing in a study of blood T cell repertoires in COVID-19. Study-wide background: Some COVID-19 samples were acute and others convalescent; all came from the United States, Italy and Spain. Nucleic acid was either cDNA or gDNA, and it came from T cells, B-cell-depleted T cells, or PBMCs.

In the study's own analysis: Reference gene primer amplification gave nucleated cell count estimates. Sequencing was performed with immunoSEQ multiplex PCR; in TCRdb, only in-frame clones are kept and a portion is missing. V and J calls and clone size come straight from that table; D and trimming were deduced from the DNA. The table includes under 350,000 clones, approximately 85% detected once. In regard to this clone: This specimen includes other DNA sequences encoding the same CDR3.

Germline V gene sequence: CDR1 SGHDN, CDR2 FVKESK. This CDR3 region has 11 residues. V dropped 3 bases and J dropped 4 bases, with 4 bases sitting between them. The chain has TRBV14 and TRBJ2-7; D gene uncertain. Material: peripheral blood. This clonotype was obtained from a human donor in a cohort sampled during active COVID-19. The CDR3 nucleotides read TGTGCCAGCAGCCAGGCATACGAGCAGTACTTC. Translated: CASSQAYEQYF.